This T cell receptor beta chain derives from a study of cytomegalovirus exposure and HLA in healthy donors. V was pared by 4 bases and J by 6 bases, with 11 bases between. This CDR3 spans 13 amino acids. Germline lookup yields CDR1 KGHSH and CDR2 LQKENI. Study-wide points: The authors confirmed in vitro that three CMV-associated chains were specific for CMV antigens. Previously analyzed data showed that most TCR beta V segments were productive at a frequency of about 87% or about 30%. Analysis performed later found approximately 17,000 TCR beta sequences associated with HLA alleles at 0.05 false discovery rate. The authors reported that TCR beta sequences could predict HLA-A and HLA-B alleles. These predictions were accurate for most subjects in the first cohort.

Vbeta (60) and Jbeta (13) primers were used in the PCR. Sequenced by immunoSEQ multiplex PCR; TCRdb stores in-frame clones only, minus some. The sample is made up of 100,000 or so clones, and the top ten hold roughly 3% of it. As to this clone: The antigen remains undetermined.

The source material was PBMCs. The gene calls are TRBV18 and TRBJ2-3; a possible D gene is TRBD2 (5 bases). The receptor was isolated from a woman between 25 and 40 years old in good health and CMV-seronegative. The CDR3 protein is CASSRTPRDTQYF. In DNA, the CDR3 is TGTGCCAGCTCACGGACTCCTCGGGATACGCAGTATTTT.